Sequencing of this T cell receptor beta chain was carried out in a study of T-cell reconstitution after alpha-beta-depleted transplantation in children. Germline lookup yields CDR1 SGHAT and CDR2 FQNNGV. CDR3 length equals 15 residues. The ends were cut back, 5 bases at V and 0 bases at J, with 13 bases in the middle. TCRbeta library preparation incorporated unique molecular identifiers. MiXCR was run by TCRdb on the PCR reads, yielding one entry per CDR3 protein. This sample carries some 550,000 distinct CDR3 sequences, 23% of them seen once, and the ten largest clones take 13% to 15%. The table lists this clonotype with many counts. As yet, its antigen is unknown. Points from the study as a whole: Several hundred expanded graft clones reportedly gave rise to the alpha-beta T cells present about two months after transplant. Surviving recipient T cells and thymic progenitors underlay high day-60 TCRbeta diversity in some patients. Among T cells one year after transplant, newly produced cells accounted for most counts and diversity.

This chain links TRBV11-2 with TRBJ1-1; the D is unclear. This TCR was recovered from a boy under two years old who had a stem cell transplant for acute myeloid leukemia, so the T cells may come from the graft donor. The sample consisted of PBMCs, mostly from graft donor cells, taken 360 days after TCRalphabeta/CD19-depleted stem cell transplant. This chain's CDR3 is CASSLTGPLNTEAFF. Written as DNA, the CDR3 is TGTGCCAGCAGCCTAACCGGGCCTCTGAACACTGAAGCTTTCTTT.